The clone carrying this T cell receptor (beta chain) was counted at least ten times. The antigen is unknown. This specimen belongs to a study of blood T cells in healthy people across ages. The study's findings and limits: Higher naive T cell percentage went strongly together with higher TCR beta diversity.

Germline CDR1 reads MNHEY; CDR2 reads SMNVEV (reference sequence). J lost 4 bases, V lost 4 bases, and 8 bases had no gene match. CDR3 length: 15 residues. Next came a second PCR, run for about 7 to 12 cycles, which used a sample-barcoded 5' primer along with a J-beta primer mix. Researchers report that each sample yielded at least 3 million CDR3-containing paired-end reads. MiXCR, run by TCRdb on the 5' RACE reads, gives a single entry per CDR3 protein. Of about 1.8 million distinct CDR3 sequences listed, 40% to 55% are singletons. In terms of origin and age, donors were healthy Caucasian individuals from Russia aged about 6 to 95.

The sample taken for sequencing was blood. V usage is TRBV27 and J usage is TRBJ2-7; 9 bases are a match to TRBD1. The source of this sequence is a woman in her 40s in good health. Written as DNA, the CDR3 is TGTGCCAGCAGTTCCACCGGGACAGGGAGGTACGAGCAGTACTTC. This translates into CASSSTGTGRYEQYF.